Shown below are 20 T cell receptor beta chains from a single sample sequenced in a study of response to subunit inactivated influenza vaccine. TCRdb reanalysed the RT-PCR reads using MiXCR and keeps one entry per CDR3 protein. The sample lists about 650,000 distinct CDR3 sequences; around 15% were seen once. Sequenced material: PBMCs from blood, taken 14 days before vaccination. Receptors were obtained from a man aged 45 to 65 who received an inactivated influenza vaccine.

The chain links TRBV7-9 to TRBJ2-3; D gene uncertain. Per germline, CDR1 SEHNR and CDR2 FQNEAQ (reference sequence). The CDR3 has 15 amino acids. Trimming removed 2 bases from V and 0 bases from J, with 9 bases in between. CDR3 protein: CASSLPRESTDTQYF. Written as DNA, the CDR3 is TGTGCCAGCAGCTTACCAAGAGAGAGCACAGATACGCAGTATTTT. Combining the CDR3 with reference TRBV7-9 and TRBJ2-3 gives the whole variable domain DTGVSQNPRHKITKRGQNVTFRCDPISEHNRLYWYRQTLGQGPEFLTYFQNEAQLEKSRLLSDRFSAERPKGSFSTLEIQRTEQGDSAMYLCASSLPRESTDTQYFGPGTRLTVL.

The chain recombines TRBV6-2 or TRBV6-3 with TRBJ2-7; D is perhaps TRBD1 (5 bases). Trimming pared 7 bases from V and 0 bases from J, leaving 16 bases between. Germline lookup yields CDR1 MNHEY and CDR2 SVGEGT. The CDR3 totals 15 residues. CDR3: CASNHRTRDSYEQYF. CDR3 coding DNA: TGTGCCAGCAACCATCGGACAAGGGACTCCTACGAGCAGTACTTC.

V is TRBV6-1 and J is TRBJ2-2, with 8 bases aligning to TRBD2. This CDR3 spans 14 amino acids. Per the germline V gene, CDR1 is MNHNS and CDR2 is SASEGT. The ends lost 3 bases at V and 4 bases at J; junction bases unmatched: 1. The CDR3 region is CASSERGATGELFF. The CDR3 DNA follows: TGTGCCAGCAGTGAGCGGGGGGCCACCGGGGAGCTGTTTTTT.

This chain joins TRBV3-1 and TRBJ2-1; TRBD2 matches at 12 bases. The V gene end was trimmed by 1 base and the J gene end by 5 bases; junction bases not matched to a gene: 15. The CDR3 is 20 residues long. Looked up from germline, CDR1 is LGHDT and CDR2 is YNNKEL (reference sequence). In DNA form, the CDR3 reads TGTGCCAGCAGCCAAGTCGGACTAGCGGGATTATCCGGGAGTAACAATGAGCAGTTCTTC. This encodes CASSQVGLAGLSGSNNEQFF.

The table lists this clonotype with a few counts. The chain is built from TRBV6-2 or TRBV6-3 and TRBJ1-6; 7 nucleotides agree with TRBD1. V lost 6 bases and J lost 8; bases outside the gene matches: 10. Germline CDR1 reads MNHEY; CDR2 reads SVGEGT. The CDR3 length is 15 residues. This CDR3 is CASRRGGEKDSPLHF. CDR3 nucleotide sequence: TGTGCCAGCAGGAGAGGGGGCGAGAAGGATTCACCCCTCCACTTT.

This clonotype has a handful of counts. This chain links TRBV12-3 or TRBV12-4 with TRBJ1-1, with 8 positions matching TRBD1. J gave up 6 bases and V 6 bases, and 9 bases lay outside the gene matches. The CDR3 totals 14 residues. The CDR3 nucleotides are TGTGCCAGCAGACACCGGGACAGGTACCCTGAAGCTTTCTTT. It codes for CASRHRDRYPEAFF.

V gene TRBV6-1 combines with J gene TRBJ2-2; 7 positions match TRBD2. The CDR3 spans 16 residues. CDR1 is MNHNS, CDR2 SASEGT, per germline. J gave up 0 bases and V 7 bases, and 8 bases lay outside the gene matches. The CDR3 region has the DNA TGTGCCAGCACCAAGGGAGGGAGAGCGAACACCGGGGAGCTGTTTTTT. Amino acids: CASTKGGRANTGELFF.

This clonotype was seen a few times. V is TRBV21-1 and J is TRBJ2-5; the table assigns TRBD1, which was not confirmed against the DNA. TRBV21-1 is marked as a pseudogene. This CDR3 comprises 14 residues. CDR3 loop: CASSPGAPRKTQYF. In DNA form, the CDR3 reads TGTGCCAGCAGCCCGGGGGCGCCCCGGAAGACCCAGTACTTC.

This clonotype was seen at least ten times. The chain couples TRBV9 to TRBJ2-5, with TRBD1 identical over 8 bases. Trimming at V came to 4 bases and at J to 5 bases, leaving 4 bases not matched to a gene. This CDR3 spans 13 amino acids. The germline gives CDR1 SGDLS, CDR2 YYNGEE. The CDR3 is CASSPRTGETQYF. The CDR3 region has the DNA TGTGCCAGCAGCCCCCGGACAGGGGAGACCCAGTACTTC. The full variable domain, completed using reference TRBV9 and TRBJ2-5, is DSGVTQTPKHLITATGQRVTLRCSPRSGDLSVYWYQQSLDQGLQFLIQYYNGEERAKGNILERFSAQQFPDLHSELNLSSLELGDSALYFCASSPRTGETQYFGPGTRLLVL.

This clonotype was detected a few times. V usage is TRBV12-3 or TRBV12-4 and J usage is TRBJ2-7, with 8 bases fitting TRBD2. The CDR3 totals 15 residues. Trimming at V came to 7 bases and at J to 2 bases, leaving 10 bases not matched to a gene. The DNA for the CDR3 is TGTGCCAGCACCTTAGGAGACGGGGGGGCCTACGAGCAGTACTTC. It specifies CASTLGDGGAYEQYF.

The sample holds a few counts of this clonotype. CDR3 in amino acids: CASSRDRADGSPLHF. The CDR3 bases are TGTGCCAGCAGCCGTGACAGGGCGGATGGTTCACCCCTCCACTTT. This chain connects TRBV4-2 to TRBJ1-6; 7 bases map to TRBD1. The V gene end was trimmed by 4 bases and the J gene end by 9 bases; junction bases not matched to a gene: 9. Germline V gives CDR1 LGHNA, CDR2 YNFKEQ. The CDR3 length is 15 residues.

The rearrangement joins TRBV5-5 to TRBJ2-2, with D tentatively TRBD1 or TRBD2 (6 bases each). The CDR3 runs to 17 residues. Between the trimmed V and J ends, which lost 0 bases and 6 bases, there was a span of 18 bases. The germline CDR1 and CDR2 sequences are SGHKS and YYEKEE (reference sequence). The CDR3 protein is CASSLAVVSGGAGELFF. The CDR3 coding sequence is TGTGCCAGCAGCTTGGCAGTAGTATCCGGGGGCGCCGGGGAGCTGTTTTTT.

This clonotype was observed a handful of times. The chain joins TRBV13 to TRBJ1-1, with D hard to call. The CDR3 has 14 residues. Germline V gives CDR1 PRHDT, CDR2 FYEKMQ (reference sequence). V was shortened by 4 bases and J by 1 base, with 10 bases between the two germline ends. The CDR3 bases are TGTGCCAGCAGCTACACCCAGGAGAACACTGAAGCTTTCTTT. This gives the protein CASSYTQENTEAFF. The full variable domain, in which reference TRBV13 and TRBJ1-1 provide the parts outside the CDR3, is AAGVIQSPRHLIKEKRETATLKCYPIPRHDTVYWYQQGPGQDPQFLISFYEKMQSDKGSIPDRFSAQQFSDYHSELNMSSLELGDSALYFCASSYTQENTEAFFGQGTRLTVV.

The genes are TRBV5-1 and TRBJ1-1; D is unclear. This CDR3 spans 14 amino acids. The V gene lost 4 bases and the J gene lost 1 base, with 11 bases spanning the gap. In germline, CDR1 is SGHRS, CDR2 YFSETQ. CDR3 sequence: CASSHGVRNTEAFF. As DNA, the CDR3 is TGCGCCAGCAGCCATGGGGTCAGGAACACTGAAGCTTTCTTT.

This clonotype appeared many times. V usage is TRBV10-3 and J usage is TRBJ2-5; D remains ambiguous. Germline CDR1 and CDR2: ENHRY and SYGVKD. The CDR3 sequence is 11 residues long. V dropped 10 bases and J dropped 2 bases, with 8 bases sitting between them. The CDR3 loop reads CATQEQETQYF. DNA for the CDR3: TGTGCCACCCAGGAACAAGAGACCCAGTACTTC.

This chain joins TRBV4-1 and TRBJ2-7, with unresolved D. The germline V and J ends were trimmed by 1 base and 7 bases, with 17 bases remaining between them. The CDR3 is 15 residues long. Germline CDR1 reads MGHRA; CDR2 reads YSYEKL. For the CDR3, the DNA is TGCGCCAGCAGCCAAGGGTCGGGTAGCCCCACGGAGCAGTACTTC. Its translation is CASSQGSGSPTEQYF.

V and J are TRBV7-2 and TRBJ2-3, with D perhaps matching TRBD2 (5 bases). V lost 2 bases and J 3 bases, leaving 9 bases between the germline ends. Germline V gene data show CDR1 as SGHTA and CDR2 as FQGNSA. The length of the CDR3 is 14 residues. CDR3 DNA: TGTGCCAGCAGCTTAATGGGAGCAACAGATACGCAGTATTTT. It translates to CASSLMGATDTQYF.

The rearrangement links TRBV11-3 to TRBJ2-3; tentatively, D is TRBD1 (5 bases). This CDR3 spans 12 amino acids. Trimming pared 6 bases from V and 4 bases from J, leaving 8 bases between. The germline gives CDR1 SGHNT, CDR2 YENEEA. CDR3 coding DNA: TGTGCCAGCAGTACCAGGGCAGATACGCAGTATTTT. It encodes CASSTRADTQYF.

The V gene is TRBV5-1, the J gene TRBJ2-7; 9 positions match TRBD1. The junction had 5 bases not matched to a gene; V was cut back by 4 bases and J by 6 bases. Germline CDR1 SGHRS, CDR2 YFSETQ. The CDR3 length is 13 residues. The CDR3 sequence: CASSAGQGAEQYF. As DNA, the CDR3 is TGCGCCAGCAGCGCGGGACAGGGCGCCGAGCAGTACTTC.

The genes are TRBV11-2 and TRBJ2-7; D is perhaps TRBD1 (6 bases). Per the germline V gene, CDR1 is SGHAT and CDR2 is FQNNGV. Trimming shortened V by 2 bases and J by 6 bases, and 8 bases separated the two germline ends. The CDR3 runs to 12 residues. The DNA for the CDR3 is TGTGCCAGCAGCTTATGGGGGCTCGAGCAGTACTTC. Residues: CASSLWGLEQYF.